Below, one TCR beta chain is given with its context. As processed by the authors: Scientists estimated how many nucleated cells there were by amplifying reference gene primers. Sequenced by immunoSEQ multiplex PCR; TCRdb stores in-frame clones only, minus some. V and J calls and clone size come straight from that table; D and trimming were deduced from the DNA. This repertoire shows hundreds of thousands of clones, around 89% found once; its top ten account for approximately 0.9%. This entry is derived from a study of blood T cell repertoires in COVID-19. The CDR3 contains 15 residues. CDR1 is SGHTA, CDR2 FQGNSA, per germline. V was cut by 5 bases and J by 1 base, with 11 bases left in between.

Input material: PBMCs or T cells enriched from blood (not recorded which). V and J are TRBV7-2 and TRBJ2-2, with D possibly matching TRBD2 (6 bases). The source is a man between 45 and 60 years old who had been exposed to COVID-19. The chain's CDR3 is CASSPMGGNTGELFF. In DNA, the CDR3 is TGTGCCAGCAGCCCCATGGGGGGGAACACCGGGGAGCTGTTTTTT.